One sample yielded the 21 T cell receptor beta chains listed below, sequenced in a study of shared clonotypes between healthy human individuals (dated by TCRdb to 2020 to 2021). To prepare the library, the immunoSEQ multiplex PCR assay was applied. The immuneACCESS repertoire file appears here via TCRdb, limited to in-frame rearrangements. These files lack a portion of the clones; in checked studies, under half of the deficit traces to unresolved V genes, and the cause of the others is not known. The sample contains 2 million to 2.5 million clones, about 95% of them found a single time. The ten largest clonotypes hold 1% to 1.3% of the sample. CD8 naive samples were CD45RO-negative cells positively selected for CCR7, giving a CD45RA+CCR7+ population that excluded TemRA cells. Sequenced sample: naive CD8+ T cells sorted from blood. The sample's cell subset or site label is to be understood as: CD45RA+CCR7+. The source of these receptors is a man between 18 and 29 years old in good health.

The J gene is TRBJ2-1, the V gene TRBV7-9; no firm D call. There are 13 residues in the CDR3. V gave up 2 bases and J gave up 6 bases, with 8 bases separating them. The germline CDR1 and CDR2 sequences are SEHNR and FQNEAQ (reference sequence). The CDR3 loop is CASSLRASNEQFF. CDR3 DNA: TGTGCCAGCAGCTTACGGGCTAGCAATGAGCAGTTCTTC. The full variable domain, in which reference TRBV7-9 and TRBJ2-1 provide the parts outside the CDR3, is DTGVSQNPRHKITKRGQNVTFRCDPISEHNRLYWYRQTLGQGPEFLTYFQNEAQLEKSRLLSDRFSAERPKGSFSTLEIQRTEQGDSAMYLCASSLRASNEQFFGPGTRLTVL.

This chain joins TRBV13 and TRBJ1-2; D might be TRBD1 (5 bases). CDR3 length equals 14 residues. Trimming took 2 bases from V and 6 from J, leaving 13 bases between them. Germline V CDR1 and CDR2: PRHDT, FYEKMQ (reference sequence). CDR3 in amino acids: CASSLWGEGDGYTF. Written as DNA, the CDR3 is TGTGCCAGCAGCTTATGGGGGGAGGGTGATGGCTACACCTTC.

CDR3 DNA sequence: TGTGCCAGCAGCTTAGAACCAGGGGTAACAGATACGCAGTATTTT. As protein: CASSLEPGVTDTQYF. This chain links TRBV7-9 with TRBJ2-3; TRBD1 might be the D (6 bases). Trimming cost V 1 base and J 3 bases, with 11 bases left between them. Germline V gives CDR1 SEHNR, CDR2 FQNEAQ (reference sequence). This CDR3 comprises 15 residues.

The sample holds one count of this clone. The rearrangement uses TRBV21-1 and TRBJ1-5. TRBV21-1 constitutes a pseudogene. CDR3 size: 15 residues. CDR3 residues: CASRSRVYSNQPQHF. In DNA, the CDR3 is TGTGCCAGTCGCAGCAGAGTATATAGCAATCAGCCCCAGCATTTT.

This chain joins TRBV9 and TRBJ2-7; 7 bases are shared with TRBD2. The CDR3 has 14 amino acids. The J segment lost 0 bases and the V segment lost 3 bases, leaving 3 bases of the junction unmatched. In germline, CDR1 is SGDLS, CDR2 YYNGEE. The CDR3 loop is CASSASGLSYEQYF. For the CDR3, the DNA is TGTGCCAGCAGCGCTAGCGGTCTCTCCTACGAGCAGTACTTC.

As to this clone: Other DNA sequences in the sample encode the same CDR3. The chain links TRBV7-9 to TRBJ2-7; D is unclear. CDR3 length equals 12 residues. Germline values: CDR1 SEHNR, CDR2 FQNEAQ (reference sequence). Trimming stripped 5 bases from V and 0 bases from J, with 5 bases between. The CDR3 coding sequence is TGTGCCAGCAGCAAAACCTCCTACGAGCAGTACTTC. Encoded protein: CASSKTSYEQYF.

The rearrangement uses TRBV7-8 and TRBJ2-3, with 13 bases that match TRBD2. Trimming removed 4 bases from V and 6 bases from J; junction bases left unmatched: 10. Germline V gene lookup returns CDR1 SGHVS and CDR2 FQNEAQ. The CDR3 totals 17 residues. The DNA for the CDR3 is TGTGCCAGCAGCTCCCGACTAGCGGGGGGTCCCCACGATACGCAGTATTTT. It encodes CASSSRLAGGPHDTQYF.

Points on this clone: This specimen includes other DNA sequences encoding the same CDR3. J is TRBJ1-1 and V is TRBV5-4, with 8 bases that match TRBD1. Germline CDR1 SGHNT, CDR2 YYREEE (reference sequence). V lost 2 bases, J lost 5 bases, and 5 bases stayed unmatched. The CDR3 loop spans 14 amino acids. CDR3 amino acids: CASSFAGGGTEAFF. In DNA form, the CDR3 reads TGTGCCAGCAGCTTTGCAGGGGGCGGGACTGAAGCTTTCTTT.

The V and J genes are TRBV30 and TRBJ2-1, with 7 nucleotides matching TRBD1. This CDR3 region has 13 residues. Germline CDR1 GTSNPN, CDR2 SVGIG (reference sequence). With V trimmed by 8 bases and J by 5 bases, 9 bases remained unmatched. The CDR3 loop reads CAVEQGPHNEQFF. The CDR3 region has the DNA TGTGCCGTAGAACAGGGGCCTCACAATGAGCAGTTCTTC.

The chain carries TRBV6-6 and TRBJ1-5; D remains ambiguous. Trimming stripped 2 bases from V and 12 bases from J, with 8 bases between. Germline-derived CDR1 and CDR2 are MNHNY and SVGAGI (reference sequence). This CDR3 region has 11 residues. CDR3 region: CASSYATLQHF. CDR3 sequence (DNA): TGTGCCAGCAGTTACGCAACACTCCAGCATTTT.

V usage is TRBV30 and J usage is TRBJ1-2; the D is unclear. V lost 4 bases and J lost 5, with 11 bases in between. Germline V gives CDR1 GTSNPN, CDR2 SVGIG (reference sequence). CDR3 size: 12 residues. As DNA, the CDR3 is TGTGCCTGGATGGTAGAACCTTATGGCTACACCTTC. Amino acid sequence: CAWMVEPYGYTF.

The chain couples TRBV7-9 to TRBJ2-5, with 10 bases lining up with TRBD1. The V gene's germline CDR1 is SEHNR and CDR2 FQNEAQ (reference sequence). J was trimmed by 0 bases and V by 4 bases; bases with no gene match: 11. This CDR3 region has 18 residues. CDR3 DNA sequence: TGTGCCAGCAGCTCGCCGGGACAGGGGTATAGCCACCAAGAGACCCAGTACTTC. As protein: CASSSPGQGYSHQETQYF.

The J gene is TRBJ2-7, the V gene TRBV5-4; 8 nucleotides align to TRBD2. The CDR3 spans 15 residues. The ends lost 4 bases at V and 6 bases at J; junction bases unmatched: 12. Germline loops: CDR1 SGHNT, CDR2 YYREEE (reference sequence). DNA of the CDR3: TGTGCCAGCAGCGACCCGGGACTAGTGGGATTCGAGCAGTACTTC. It is translated as CASSDPGLVGFEQYF.

The chain is built from TRBV27 and TRBJ2-5; 12 nucleotides match TRBD2. Germline V CDR1 and CDR2: MNHEY, SMNVEV (reference sequence). This CDR3 is 18 amino acids long. The ends lost 2 bases at V and 3 bases at J; junction bases unmatched: 10. The CDR3 protein is CASSLTPTGLAGKETQYF. CDR3 coding DNA: TGTGCCAGCAGTTTAACCCCAACCGGACTAGCGGGGAAAGAGACCCAGTACTTC.

The J gene is TRBJ2-7, the V gene TRBV6-1, with 12 bases matching TRBD2. Losses at the gene ends were 0 bases for V and 6 bases for J; bases not matched to a gene: 3. From germline, CDR1 is MNHNS and CDR2 SASEGT. This CDR3 spans 15 amino acids. The CDR3 spells CASSEALAGGPEQYF. CDR3 DNA: TGTGCCAGCAGTGAAGCGCTAGCGGGAGGGCCCGAGCAGTACTTC.

This rearrangement joins TRBV7-8 to TRBJ2-6; TRBD1 matches 8 bases. Per germline, CDR1 SGHVS and CDR2 FQNEAQ. CDR3 length: 18 amino acids. With V trimmed by 7 bases and J by 4 bases, 15 bases remained unmatched. The CDR3 DNA reads as TGTGCCAGCAACCGGGGATACCTGACAGGGGAGGGGGCCAACGTCCTGACTTTC. It yields the protein CASNRGYLTGEGANVLTF.

This rearrangement joins TRBV6-5 to TRBJ2-2; 8 bases are a match to TRBD2. The CDR3 has 13 residues. Germline V gene sequence: CDR1 MNHEY, CDR2 SVGAGI. The ends lost 7 bases at V and 6 bases at J; junction bases unmatched: 4. CDR3 coding DNA: TGTGCCAGCAACAACGGGGGGGCCGGGGAGCTGTTTTTT. Translated, it gives CASNNGGAGELFF.

This clone was picked up one time. The chain recombines TRBV2 with TRBJ1-4, with D unclear. The germline V gene encodes CDR1 SNHLY and CDR2 FYNNEI. V shed 1 base and J shed 4 bases, with 10 bases lying between them. The CDR3 length is 15 residues. The CDR3, as DNA: TGTGCCAGCAGTGAAGGGGCTTTCCATAATGAAAAACTGTTTTTT. The encoded protein is CASSEGAFHNEKLFF.

The chain combines TRBV6-5 with TRBJ1-3; unclear D gene. Germline V CDR1 and CDR2: MNHEY, SVGAGI. There are 16 residues in the CDR3. The V end was cut by 3 bases, the J end by 7 bases, with 19 bases between. The CDR3 DNA reads TGTGCCAGCAGTTATCTACCTCTATCGGTGTACAACACCATATATTTT. Protein: CASSYLPLSVYNTIYF.

For this clone: This CDR3 is also generated by other DNA sequences in the sample. The genes are TRBV11-2 and TRBJ2-7; D ambiguous. CDR3 size: 13 residues. The V end was cut by 1 base, the J end by 3 bases, with 7 bases between. CDR1 and CDR2 from the germline V gene are SGHAT and FQNNGV. The CDR3 is CASSLGDSYEQYF. The DNA of the CDR3 is TGTGCCAGCAGCTTAGGGGATAGCTACGAGCAGTACTTC.

The V gene is TRBV10-3, the J gene TRBJ2-1; TRBD1 might be the D (5 bases). The CDR3 sequence is 17 residues long. Germline CDR1 reads ENHRY; CDR2 reads SYGVKD. Trimming removed 6 bases at V and 10 bases at J, with 28 bases between. For the CDR3, the DNA is TGTGCCATCAGCACCCCTTCGGAGTCCTCCGGCTACAGGGAGCAGTTCTTC. Translating gives CAISTPSESSGYREQFF.